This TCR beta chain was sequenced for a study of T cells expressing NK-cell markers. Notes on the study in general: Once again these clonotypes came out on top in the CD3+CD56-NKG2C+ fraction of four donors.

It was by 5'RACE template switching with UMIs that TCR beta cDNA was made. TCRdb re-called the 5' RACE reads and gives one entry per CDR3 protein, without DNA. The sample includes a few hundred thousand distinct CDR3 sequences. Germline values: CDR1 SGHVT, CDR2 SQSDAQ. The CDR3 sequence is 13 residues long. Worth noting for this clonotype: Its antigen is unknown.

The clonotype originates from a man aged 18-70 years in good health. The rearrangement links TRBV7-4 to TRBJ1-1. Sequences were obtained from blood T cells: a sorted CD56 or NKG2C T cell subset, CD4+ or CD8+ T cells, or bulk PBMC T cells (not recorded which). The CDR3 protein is CASSLSREEEAFF.